Listed here are 12 T cell receptor beta chains from one sample, sequenced in a study of PD-1 blockade in classical Hodgkin lymphoma (dated by TCRdb to 2020 to 2021). The meaning of the sample's time point label: newly diagnosed, previously untreated cHL patient sample. Libraries came from the immunoSEQ multiplex PCR assay. TCRdb limited this immuneACCESS table to in-frame rearrangements with V and J called. A share of clones is missing; checked studies link under half to unresolved V genes, and the rest is unexplained. The sample records tens of thousands of clones, approximately 93% of which are singletons. The ten largest account for about 2.6% of the sample. Sequenced input: peripheral blood mononuclear cells (PBMCs). The source is a human donor with classical Hodgkin lymphoma.

The gene calls are TRBV18 and TRBJ2-3; 7 nucleotides line up with TRBD1. V was pared by 6 bases and J by 0 bases, with 6 bases of the junction left unmatched. The CDR3 totals 15 residues. From germline, CDR1 is KGHSH and CDR2 LQKENI. CDR3 DNA: TGTGCCAGCTCCTTCACAGGGGTGAGCACAGATACGCAGTATTTT. It is translated as CASSFTGVSTDTQYF.

The V gene is TRBV6-5, the J gene TRBJ2-2, with D hard to call. CDR1 is MNHEY, CDR2 SVGAGI, per germline. The CDR3 spans 15 residues. V was trimmed by 4 bases and J by 2 bases, leaving 11 bases between them. The CDR3 loop is CASSSLVTNTGELFF. CDR3 in DNA: TGTGCCAGCAGTTCCTTGGTCACTAACACCGGGGAGCTGTTTTTT.

This sequence joins TRBV7-2 and TRBJ2-3, with a tentative D call TRBD2 (6 bases). V lost 5 bases and J 4 bases, leaving 10 bases between the germline ends. The CDR3 extends over 13 amino acids. CDR1 is SGHTA and CDR2 is FQGNSA in the germline V gene. CDR3 protein: CASSPRLADTQYF. The CDR3 bases are TGTGCCAGCAGCCCCCGACTAGCAGATACGCAGTATTTT.

This chain's CDR3 is CASSLTGTSEKLFF. CDR3 DNA: TGTGCCAGCAGTCTTACTGGGACGAGTGAAAAACTGTTTTTT. This chain links TRBV28 with TRBJ1-4; D possibly corresponds to TRBD1 (5 bases). CDR1 and CDR2 from the germline V gene are MDHEN and SYDVKM. Trimming removed 5 bases from V and 7 bases from J, with 14 bases in between. CDR3 length: 14 residues.

This chain links TRBV7-9 with TRBJ1-3, with D unresolved. The germline gives CDR1 SEHNR, CDR2 FQNEAQ (reference sequence). The ends were cut back, 5 bases at V and 3 bases at J, with 17 bases in the middle. The CDR3 is 16 amino acids. CDR3 in DNA: TGTGCCAGCAGCCATTGGGTGGGCCTGGGTGGAAACACCATATATTTT. This codes for CASSHWVGLGGNTIYF. The whole variable domain, filled in from reference TRBV7-9 and TRBJ1-3, reads DTGVSQNPRHKITKRGQNVTFRCDPISEHNRLYWYRQTLGQGPEFLTYFQNEAQLEKSRLLSDRFSAERPKGSFSTLEIQRTEQGDSAMYLCASSHWVGLGGNTIYFGEGSWLTVV.

The gene calls are TRBV5-8 and TRBJ1-1; D gene ambiguous. The CDR3 is 17 amino acids. Germline V CDR1 and CDR2: SGHTS, YDEGEE. Trimming removed 0 bases from V and 0 bases from J, with 15 bases in between. The CDR3, as DNA: TGTGCCAGCAGCTTGGGGGTAGGGTGGGTCCTGAACACTGAAGCTTTCTTT. Translating gives CASSLGVGWVLNTEAFF.

This chain joins TRBV6-1 and TRBJ1-2; D is unclear. This CDR3 spans 12 amino acids. The germline V gene encodes CDR1 MNHNS and CDR2 SASEGT. V was clipped by 1 base and J by 3 bases, with 3 bases between them. The CDR3 DNA reads as TGTGCCAGCAGTGAAGAGGACTATGGCTACACCTTC. This encodes CASSEEDYGYTF.

V gene TRBV4-1 combines with J gene TRBJ2-4; a possible D gene is TRBD2 (6 bases). Trimming shortened V by 0 bases and J by 5 bases, and 11 bases separated the two germline ends. Germline CDR1 and CDR2: MGHRA and YSYEKL. The CDR3 covers 15 residues. The chain's CDR3 is CASSQDLSGQNIQYF. The CDR3 coding sequence is TGCGCCAGCAGCCAAGATTTGAGCGGGCAAAACATTCAGTACTTC.

This clone was seen just once. The CDR3 DNA is TGCAGCGCCGGGACAGGAGGAGAGACCCAGTACTTC. It encodes CSAGTGGETQYF. The genes are TRBV29-1 and TRBJ2-5; 8 nucleotides line up with TRBD1. Per the germline V gene, CDR1 is SQVTM and CDR2 is ANQGSEA. This CDR3 region has 12 residues. J gave up 4 bases and V 7 bases, and 5 bases lay outside the gene matches.

The chain links TRBV4-1 to TRBJ2-6, with D perhaps matching TRBD2 (6 bases). The CDR3 consists of 17 residues. V was clipped by 10 bases and J by 0 bases, with 19 bases between them. In germline, CDR1 is MGHRA, CDR2 YSYEKL. CDR3 loop: CATAPGRLLSGANVLTF. CDR3 DNA: TGCGCCACAGCCCCAGGGAGGCTCCTCTCTGGGGCCAACGTCCTGACTTTC.

The CDR3 region is CAWNGRDRPPYEQYF. CDR3 nucleotide sequence: TGTGCCTGGAACGGTCGGGACAGACCACCCTACGAGCAGTACTTC. The V call is TRBV30, the J call TRBJ2-7, with 7 bases fitting TRBD1. V dropped 4 bases and J dropped 2; count of bases not matched to a gene: 11. Germline loops: CDR1 GTSNPN, CDR2 SVGIG (reference sequence). This CDR3 spans 15 amino acids.

This clone was seen only once. The chain couples TRBV27 to TRBJ2-3; 14 nucleotides align to TRBD2. In germline, CDR1 is MNHEY, CDR2 SMNVEV (reference sequence). With V trimmed by 6 bases and J by 2 bases, 7 bases remained unmatched. The CDR3 is 17 amino acids. CDR3 nucleotide sequence: TGTGCCAGCAGACCCGGACTAGCGGGGGGACCCACAGATACGCAGTATTTT. Encoded protein: CASRPGLAGGPTDTQYF.